The T cell receptor beta chain under discussion was sequenced for a study of T-cell memory formation after mild COVID-19. Study information: TCR clusters showed largely donor specificity.

This clonotype showed up just a few times. Its antigen remains unknown. The CDR3 totals 15 residues. CDR1 and CDR2 from the germline V gene are SGHTA and FQGTGA. Germline trimming cut 6 bases from V and 5 bases from J; bases unmatched to any gene: 8. The 5'RACE method, run with constant-segment primers, produced TCR alpha and TCR beta cDNA libraries (carrying sample barcodes and UMIs). A single record per CDR3 protein comes from TCRdb applying MiXCR to the 5' RACE reads. Here the sample spans some 180,000 distinct CDR3 sequences, roughly 18% being singletons. Whole-study results and caveats: For contracting clones, CD4+ ones sat mainly in CM and EM, CD8+ in EMRA. Researchers could not confirm that second-wave clones peaking on day 37 targeted SARS-CoV-2.

This TCR was recovered from a young man who had mild COVID-19 (a few samples of this study predate the infection). Cell type and time point are not known. The V and J genes are TRBV7-3 and TRBJ2-2, with 8 bases identical to TRBD2. Material for sequencing was PBMCs or a T cell subset sorted from them (not recorded which). The CDR3 spells CASRYGGAQTGELFF. The CDR3 DNA is TGTGCCAGCAGATACGGGGGGGCGCAAACCGGGGAGCTGTTTTTT.